The 32 T cell receptor beta chains below all came from one sample that was sequenced in a study of spatial heterogeneity in lung cancer. Time point: sample taken at primary tumor resection. Material for sequencing was whole RNA from tumor, nontumor lung or frozen PBMC, left unsorted. TCRdb itself ran the 5' RACE reads through MiXCR, one entry per CDR3 protein. The table shows tens of thousands of distinct CDR3 sequences, with roughly 5.6% occurring only once. The sequenced sample was PBMCs, obtained at surgery. These receptors all stem from a female donor with early-stage non-small cell lung cancer.

This clonotype was observed at least ten times. The chain employs TRBV30 and TRBJ1-1; tentatively, D is TRBD1 (6 bases). The CDR3 has 13 residues. Per the germline V gene, CDR1 is GTSNPN and CDR2 is SVGIG (reference sequence). V gave up 2 bases and J gave up 6 bases, with 13 bases separating them. The DNA for the CDR3 is TGTGCCTGGAGTCGCAGGGGCGTTTCTGAAGCTTTCTTT. Translating it yields CAWSRRGVSEAFF.

This clonotype was observed at least ten times. CDR3 DNA sequence: TGTGCCAGCAGCCCCACCGGGACTAGCGGGGCCAATGAGCAGTTCTTC. This sequence encodes CASSPTGTSGANEQFF. The V and J genes are TRBV13 and TRBJ2-1, with 13 bases matching TRBD2. The V segment lost 5 bases and the J segment 6 bases; nucleotides outside the gene matches: 7. Germline-derived CDR1 and CDR2 are PRHDT and FYEKMQ (reference sequence). This CDR3 region has 16 residues.

This chain uses TRBV7-3 with TRBJ1-2, with D perhaps TRBD1 (6 bases). Trimming removed 5 bases from V and 3 bases from J, with 16 bases in between. CDR3 length: 15 residues. Germline V gene lookup returns CDR1 SGHTA and CDR2 FQGTGA. CDR3 protein: CASSPYGGDDYGYTF. CDR3 nucleotides: TGTGCCAGCAGCCCGTATGGGGGCGATGACTATGGCTACACCTTC.

This clonotype was counted ten times or more. The chain employs TRBV5-6 and TRBJ1-4; D is perhaps TRBD1 (5 bases). The germline V and J ends were trimmed by 2 bases and 8 bases, with 13 bases remaining between them. CDR1 and CDR2 from the germline V gene are SGHDT and YYEEEE. The CDR3 runs to 14 residues. The CDR3 protein is CASSFGQGYEKLFF. CDR3 DNA: TGTGCCAGCAGCTTTGGGCAGGGTTACGAAAAACTGTTTTTT. Filled out from reference TRBV5-6 and TRBJ1-4, the complete variable domain reads DAGVTQSPTHLIKTRGQQVTLRCSPKSGHDTVSWYQQALGQGPQFIFQYYEEEERQRGNFPDRFSGHQFPNYSSELNVNALLLGDSALYLCASSFGQGYEKLFFGSGTQLSVL.

This clonotype was recorded at least ten times. The V and J genes are TRBV29-1 and TRBJ2-3, with D hard to call. CDR1 is SQVTM and CDR2 is ANQGSEA in the germline V gene. CDR3 length: 12 residues. The V and J ends lost 0 bases and 6 bases respectively, with 7 bases between them. The CDR3 reads CSVEEVLDTQYF. CDR3 DNA: TGCAGCGTTGAAGAAGTACTGGATACGCAGTATTTT.

This clonotype has at least ten counts. This chain uses TRBV30 with TRBJ1-5; 8 bases are shared with TRBD1. CDR3 length: 13 residues. The germline V gene encodes CDR1 GTSNPN and CDR2 SVGIG (reference sequence). The V gene end was trimmed by 5 bases and the J gene end by 1 base; junction bases not matched to a gene: 1. CDR3 protein: CAWGQGSNQPQHF. The CDR3 DNA reads as TGTGCCTGGGGACAGGGAAGCAATCAGCCCCAGCATTTT.

This clonotype was counted ten times or more. V and J are TRBV6-2 or TRBV6-3 and TRBJ1-1; D gene unclear. Trimming left V 0 bases short and J 0 bases short, with 11 bases between. Germline CDR1 is MNHEY and CDR2 is SVGEGT. The CDR3 has 16 residues. The CDR3 region is CASSYSWRDLNTEAFF. CDR3 in DNA: TGTGCCAGCAGTTACTCTTGGCGGGATCTGAACACTGAAGCTTTCTTT.

This clonotype appeared a few times. J is TRBJ1-1 and V is TRBV18, with 7 bases aligning to TRBD1. This CDR3 is built from 15 residues. CDR1 is KGHSH and CDR2 is LQKENI in the germline V gene. The V and J ends lost 3 bases and 4 bases, in that order; junction bases with no gene match: 8. The CDR3, as DNA: TGTGCCAGCTCACCCGGGACACAGGGGACCACTGAAGCTTTCTTT. This gives the protein CASSPGTQGTTEAFF.

This clonotype was detected ten times or more. The V call is TRBV5-1, the J call TRBJ2-6; 9 nucleotides agree with TRBD1. Germline V gene data show CDR1 as SGHRS and CDR2 as YFSETQ. The CDR3 consists of 18 residues. Trimming removed 0 bases from V and 0 bases from J; junction bases left unmatched: 4. The DNA for the CDR3 is TGCGCCAGCAGCTTGGGAGGACAGGGGTTCTCTGGGGCCAACGTCCTGACTTTC. Encoded protein: CASSLGGQGFSGANVLTF.

The V and J genes are TRBV11-2 and TRBJ2-7, with 10 bases aligning to TRBD2. The trim removed 0 bases at V and 6 bases at J, leaving 5 bases unmatched. Germline V gene lookup returns CDR1 SGHAT and CDR2 FQNNGV. The CDR3 has 15 residues. The CDR3 DNA reads as TGTGCCAGCAGCTTAGATAAGCGGGGGGGCGGCGAGCAGTACTTC. The encoded protein is CASSLDKRGGGEQYF.

The chain joins TRBV6-4 to TRBJ2-3, with D possibly matching TRBD1 (5 bases). CDR1 is MRHNA, CDR2 SNTAGT, per germline. The CDR3 contains 15 residues. The V end lost 3 bases, the J end lost 1 base, and 11 bases lay between the germline ends. CDR3 loop: CASSEVQGRTDTQYF. The CDR3 coding sequence is TGTGCCAGCAGTGAAGTCCAGGGTCGCACAGATACGCAGTATTTT.

This clonotype was counted at least ten times. The V and J genes are TRBV3-1 and TRBJ2-3, with D possibly matching TRBD2 (5 bases). V was cut by 4 bases and J by 6 bases, with 17 bases left in between. CDR3 length: 15 residues. Germline CDR1 reads LGHDT; CDR2 reads YNNKEL (reference sequence). CDR3 in amino acids: CASSPRRTGIDTQYF. CDR3 nucleotides: TGTGCCAGCAGCCCCCGTCGGACCGGGATCGATACGCAGTATTTT.

This clonotype occurred many times. The CDR3 reads CASSGPRSQYF. CDR3 DNA sequence: TGTGCCAGCAGTGGGCCGAGGTCGCAGTATTTT. The chain combines TRBV25-1 with TRBJ2-3, with no clear D. Looked up from germline, CDR1 is MGHDK and CDR2 is SYGVNS. Deletions cut 4 bases from V and 10 bases from J, with 9 bases between. The CDR3 spans 11 residues.

This clonotype was seen many times. This chain uses TRBV4-3 with TRBJ2-2; no definite D call. CDR1 and CDR2 (germline): LGHNA, YSLEER. This CDR3 is 14 amino acids long. V was pared by 0 bases and J by 6 bases, with 8 bases between. Here the CDR3 DNA reads TGCGCCAGCAGCCAAGACCATTTTTCCGGGGAGCTGTTTTTT. It codes for CASSQDHFSGELFF.

This clonotype was detected many times. The J gene is TRBJ2-3, the V gene TRBV6-1; D is ambiguous. The CDR3 sequence is 14 residues long. The germline gives CDR1 MNHNS, CDR2 SASEGT. Deletions cut 7 bases from V and 0 bases from J, with 11 bases between. The CDR3 nucleotides are TGTGCCAGCACAGCTGGGTGGAGCACAGATACGCAGTATTTT. Encoded protein: CASTAGWSTDTQYF.

This clonotype was detected ten times or more. This rearrangement joins TRBV6-1 to TRBJ2-5; D tentatively fits TRBD1 or TRBD2 (5 bases each). V was cut by 1 base and J by 2 bases, with 11 bases left in between. The CDR3 is made up of 15 amino acids. Germline loops: CDR1 MNHNS, CDR2 SASEGT. DNA for the CDR3: TGTGCCAGCAGTGAAGGAGGGAACAGGCAAGAGACCCAGTACTTC. It encodes CASSEGGNRQETQYF.

This clonotype was observed a handful of times. The chain uses TRBV12-3 or TRBV12-4 and TRBJ1-2, with D maybe TRBD1 (6 bases). The CDR3 runs to 14 residues. V dropped 4 bases and J dropped 7 bases, with 16 bases sitting between them. Here the CDR3 DNA reads TGTGCCAGCAGTTCAGGATACAGGGAAAGTGGCTACACCTTC. Translation: CASSSGYRESGYTF.

The sample holds many counts of this clonotype. V usage is TRBV20-1 and J usage is TRBJ1-5, with D possibly TRBD1 on 5 matching bases. Germline assignment: CDR1 DFQATT and CDR2 SNEGSKA (reference sequence). V shed 3 bases and J shed 2 bases, with 14 bases lying between them. The CDR3 has 15 residues. The CDR3 loop reads CSARGESWGNQPQHF. The CDR3 region has the DNA TGCAGTGCTAGGGGGGAGAGTTGGGGCAATCAGCCCCAGCATTTT.

At least ten counts were recorded for this clonotype. The chain has TRBV5-6 and TRBJ1-1; TRBD1 aligns across 7 bases. This CDR3 has 13 amino acids. Germline V gene lookup returns CDR1 SGHDT and CDR2 YYEEEE. Losses at the gene ends were 4 bases for V and 6 bases for J; bases not matched to a gene: 6. For the CDR3, the DNA is TGTGCCAGCAGCGCGACAGGGATGGCTGAAGCTTTCTTT. This encodes CASSATGMAEAFF. The entire variable domain, with the rest obtained from reference TRBV5-6 and TRBJ1-1, is as follows: DAGVTQSPTHLIKTRGQQVTLRCSPKSGHDTVSWYQQALGQGPQFIFQYYEEEERQRGNFPDRFSGHQFPNYSSELNVNALLLGDSALYLCASSATGMAEAFFGQGTRLTVV.

At least ten counts were recorded for this clonotype. The V gene is TRBV7-2, the J gene TRBJ2-3; no clear D gene. The CDR3 sequence is 13 residues long. Between the trimmed V and J ends, which lost 4 bases and 3 bases, there was a span of 8 bases. Looked up from germline, CDR1 is SGHTA and CDR2 is FQGNSA. The CDR3 reads CASSSPGTDTQYF. CDR3 in DNA: TGTGCCAGCAGCTCCCCCGGGACAGATACGCAGTATTTT. Filled out from reference TRBV7-2 and TRBJ2-3, the complete variable domain reads GAGVSQSPSNKVTEKGKDVELRCDPISGHTALYWYRQSLGQGLEFLIYFQGNSAPDKSGLPSDRFSAERTGGSVSTLTIQRTQQEDSAVYLCASSSPGTDTQYFGPGTRLTVL.

This clonotype appeared many times. This chain connects TRBV5-1 to TRBJ2-4; possible D gene TRBD1, 6 bases. The V gene's germline CDR1 is SGHRS and CDR2 YFSETQ. There are 14 residues in the CDR3. Between the trimmed V and J ends, which lost 3 bases and 2 bases, there was a span of 9 bases. The CDR3 DNA follows: TGCGCCAGCAGCTCCGGGACAACCAAAAACATTCAGTACTTC. It encodes CASSSGTTKNIQYF.

This sequence joins TRBV27 and TRBJ2-3; D is perhaps TRBD1 or TRBD2 (5 bases each). Germline V CDR1 and CDR2: MNHEY, SMNVEV (reference sequence). Trimming took 6 bases from V and 6 from J, leaving 22 bases between them. This CDR3 contains 16 residues. The CDR3 loop is CASSTTNRRPRDTQYF. In nucleotides, the CDR3 is TGTGCCAGCAGCACTACTAACAGGAGGCCCCGTGATACGCAGTATTTT.

This clonotype was detected ten times or more. The chain recombines TRBV24-1 with TRBJ2-2, with D tentatively TRBD1 (5 bases). Trimming left V 3 bases short and J 1 base short, with 5 bases between. The germline V gene encodes CDR1 KGHDR and CDR2 SFDVKD. The CDR3 is made up of 14 amino acids. This chain's CDR3 is CATSDTGNTGELFF. The DNA of the CDR3 is TGTGCCACCAGTGATACAGGGAACACCGGGGAGCTGTTTTTT.

The sample holds many counts of this clonotype. The CDR3 DNA sequence: TGTGCCAGCGGAAGGAGATTGGGCGGGGATCCCTACAATGAGCAGTTCTTC. Amino acid sequence: CASGRRLGGDPYNEQFF. The gene calls are TRBV3-1 and TRBJ2-1; TRBD2 might be the D (6 bases). The CDR3 extends over 17 amino acids. Trimming took off 8 bases at V and 2 bases at J, with 22 bases between the two ends. Germline V lookup: CDR1 LGHDT, CDR2 YNNKEL (reference sequence).

This clonotype was picked up many times. The CDR3 coding sequence is TGTGCCAGCAGCGTGACAGGGGGAAATGAAAAACTGTTTTTT. This codes for CASSVTGGNEKLFF. This chain joins TRBV9 and TRBJ1-4; TRBD1 matches 9 bases. The trim removed 2 bases at V and 5 bases at J, leaving 1 base unmatched. From germline, CDR1 is SGDLS and CDR2 YYNGEE. The CDR3 consists of 14 residues.

This clonotype has a count of ten or more. The chain couples TRBV28 to TRBJ2-1; 12 bases agree with TRBD2. In germline, CDR1 is MDHEN, CDR2 SYDVKM. The CDR3 contains 16 residues. The V gene end was trimmed by 4 bases and the J gene end by 2 bases; junction bases not matched to a gene: 3. The CDR3, as DNA: TGTGCCAGCAGTTCCTCTAGCGGGGGGGCCTACAATGAGCAGTTCTTC. This encodes CASSSSSGGAYNEQFF.

There are many counts of this clonotype. The chain uses TRBV28 and TRBJ1-1; possible D gene TRBD1, 6 bases. Trimming left V 6 bases short and J 1 base short, with 15 bases between. CDR3 length: 15 amino acids. Germline lookup yields CDR1 MDHEN and CDR2 SYDVKM. The CDR3 DNA reads TGTGCCAGCAGCCCTCAGGGGAGCGGGAACACTGAAGCTTTCTTT. This codes for CASSPQGSGNTEAFF.

At least ten counts were recorded for this clonotype. The chain recombines TRBV11-3 with TRBJ2-2; D is ambiguous. CDR3 length: 16 amino acids. From germline, CDR1 is SGHNT and CDR2 YENEEA. Trimming removed 6 bases at V and 1 base at J, with 15 bases between. CDR3 loop: CASRSLGAQNTGELFF. The CDR3 nucleotides read TGTGCCAGCAGGAGTCTAGGCGCCCAGAACACCGGGGAGCTGTTTTTT.

This clonotype was seen more than once but under ten times. DNA of the CDR3: TGTGCCAGCAGTGAAAGGTCCCCTTGGGGGATAGCGGGGGAGAGCTCCTACGAGCAGTACTTC. Translated, it gives CASSERSPWGIAGESSYEQYF. This chain uses TRBV2 with TRBJ2-7, with 9 bases matching TRBD2. The germline CDR1 and CDR2 sequences are SNHLY and FYNNEI. With V trimmed by 2 bases and J by 0 bases, 20 bases remained unmatched. The CDR3 consists of 21 residues.

This clonotype was seen repeatedly, ten times or more. The chain links TRBV5-6 to TRBJ2-7; D is unclear. CDR1 SGHDT and CDR2 YYEEEE come from the germline V gene. This CDR3 spans 15 amino acids. V was cut by 4 bases and J by 0 bases, with 14 bases left in between. CDR3 loop: CASSPLDYNSYEQYF. In nucleotides, the CDR3 is TGTGCCAGCAGCCCCCTCGATTATAACTCCTACGAGCAGTACTTC.

This clonotype was found many times. The chain is built from TRBV25-1 and TRBJ2-7; possible D gene TRBD2, 6 bases. Germline CDR1 and CDR2: MGHDK and SYGVNS. Trimming pared 3 bases from V and 3 bases from J, leaving 18 bases between. The CDR3 contains 16 residues. CDR3 sequence reads: CASSDEGLIGGYEQYF. CDR3 nucleotide sequence: TGTGCCAGCAGTGACGAGGGACTTATAGGCGGCTACGAGCAGTACTTC.

This clonotype was detected many times. The chain recombines TRBV15 with TRBJ2-7; either TRBD1 or TRBD2 may fit D (5 bases each). From germline, CDR1 is LNHNV and CDR2 YYDKDF (reference sequence). Trimming shortened V by 5 bases and J by 4 bases, and 12 bases separated the two germline ends. This CDR3 has 13 residues. This CDR3 is CATSPGPLYEQYF. The CDR3 nucleotides read TGTGCCACCAGCCCGGGACCCCTTTACGAGCAGTACTTC.